This T cell receptor (beta chain) was retrieved from a study of cytomegalovirus exposure and HLA in healthy donors. Regarding the study as a whole: The authors later found TCR association rates varying by HLA locus, with DRB1 most and HLA-C fewest.

This PCR relied on a set of 60 Vbeta primers and 13 Jbeta primers. The authors' processing: In a later analysis, of some 80 million unique beta chains, about 11 million appeared in at least two donors. Here immunoSEQ multiplex PCR was the method, and the copy in TCRdb shows in-frame clones only, minus some. V, J and clone size are taken as reported in that table, and D and trimming were inferred from the DNA itself. This sample has fewer than 250,000 clones, with 78% found just once. Turning to this clone: The antigen remains undetermined.

The source material was PBMCs. The TCR sequence derives from a woman younger than 45 in good health and CMV-seropositive.

CDR3 DNA: TGTGCCAGCAGCCAAACCCCTAGCGGGGGGTTTAAAAACATTCAGTACTTC. Protein: CASSQTPSGGFKNIQYF. V and J are TRBV5-6 and TRBJ2-4; 11 bases align to TRBD2. V gave up 4 bases and J gave up 4 bases; unmatched junction bases: 10. Germline-derived CDR1 and CDR2 are SGHDT and YYEEEE. CDR3 length: 17 amino acids.